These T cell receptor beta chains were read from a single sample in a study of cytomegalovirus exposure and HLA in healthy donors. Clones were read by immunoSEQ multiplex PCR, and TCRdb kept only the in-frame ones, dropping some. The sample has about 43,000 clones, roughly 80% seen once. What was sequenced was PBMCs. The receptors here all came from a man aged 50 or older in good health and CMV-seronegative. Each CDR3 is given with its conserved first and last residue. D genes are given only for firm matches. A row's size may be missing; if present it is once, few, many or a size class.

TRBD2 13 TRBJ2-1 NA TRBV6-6 CAIQAGGDNEQFF TGTGCCATTCAAGCGGGGGGTGACAATGAGCAGTTCTTC
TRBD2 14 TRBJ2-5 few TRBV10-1 CASSEGLAGETQYF TGCGCCAGCAGTGAGGGACTAGCGGGGGAGACCCAGTACTTC
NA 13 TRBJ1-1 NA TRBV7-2 CASSLMADTEAFF TGTGCCAGCAGCTTAATGGCAGACACTGAAGCTTTCTTT
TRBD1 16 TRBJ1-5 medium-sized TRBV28 CASSYLGGGGNQPQHF TGTGCCAGCAGTTACTTAGGGGGCGGGGGGAATCAGCCCCAGCATTTT
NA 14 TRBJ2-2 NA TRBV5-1 CASSLRDGTGELFF TGCGCCAGCAGCTTACGAGATGGCACCGGGGAGCTGTTTTTT
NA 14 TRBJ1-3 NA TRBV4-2 CASWDGRTGNTIYF TGTGCCAGCTGGGACGGGAGGACCGGAAACACCATATATTTT
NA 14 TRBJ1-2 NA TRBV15 CATSRGEGIDGYTF TGTGCCACCAGCAGAGGGGAGGGTATTGATGGCTACACCTTC
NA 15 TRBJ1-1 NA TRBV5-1 CASSYFDRPNTEAFF TGCGCCAGCAGCTATTTCGACAGACCGAACACTGAAGCTTTCTTT
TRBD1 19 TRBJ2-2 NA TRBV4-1 CASSSTGTAKKKLTGELFF TGCGCCAGCAGCTCGACCGGGACAGCTAAAAAAAAACTAACCGGGGAGCTGTTTTTT
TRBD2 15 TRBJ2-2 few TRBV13 CASSWTSGNTGELFF TGTGCCAGCAGCTGGACTAGCGGAAACACCGGGGAGCTGTTTTTT
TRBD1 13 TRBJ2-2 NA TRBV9 CASSPQGNGELFF TGTGCCAGCAGCCCACAGGGGAACGGGGAGCTGTTTTTT
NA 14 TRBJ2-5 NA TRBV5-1 CASSQEGPGETQYF TGCGCCAGCAGTCAGGAGGGACCCGGAGAGACCCAGTACTTC
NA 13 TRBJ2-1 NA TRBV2 CASRSWGRNEQFF TGTGCCAGCCGTAGTTGGGGGCGCAATGAGCAGTTCTTC
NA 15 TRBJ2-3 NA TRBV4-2 CASSQDLQERDTQYF TGTGCCAGCAGCCAAGATCTTCAGGAAAGGGATACGCAGTATTTT
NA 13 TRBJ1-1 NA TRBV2 CADGGQLNTEAFF TGTGCCGATGGTGGGCAGCTGAACACTGAAGCTTTCTTT
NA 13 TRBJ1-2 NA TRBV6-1 CASSETENYGYTF TGTGCCAGCAGTGAAACAGAGAACTATGGCTACACCTTC
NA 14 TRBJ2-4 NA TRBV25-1 CASSEPGRGDIQYF TGTGCCAGCAGTGAACCGGGCAGGGGCGACATTCAGTACTTC
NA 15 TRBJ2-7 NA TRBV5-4 CASSLGSGQPYEQYF TGTGCCAGCAGCTTGGGGTCCGGACAGCCCTACGAGCAGTACTTC
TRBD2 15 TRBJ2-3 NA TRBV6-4 CASSDFGLADLTQYF TGTGCCAGCAGTGATTTCGGACTAGCGGACCTAACGCAGTATTTT
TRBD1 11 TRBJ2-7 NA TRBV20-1 CSAKGAHEQYF TGCAGTGCTAAGGGGGCCCACGAGCAGTACTTC
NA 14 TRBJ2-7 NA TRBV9 CASSPHGGTHEQYF TGTGCCAGCAGCCCACATGGGGGGACTCACGAGCAGTACTTC
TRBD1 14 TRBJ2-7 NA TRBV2 CAIQVRGRGYEQYF TGTGCCATACAAGTCAGGGGGCGCGGGTACGAGCAGTACTTC
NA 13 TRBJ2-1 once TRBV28 CASRDFSYNEQFF TGTGCCAGCCGGGACTTCTCCTACAATGAGCAGTTCTTC
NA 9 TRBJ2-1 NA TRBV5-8 CASSLQKFF TGTGCCAGCAGCCTACAGAAGTTCTTC
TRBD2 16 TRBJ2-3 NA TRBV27 CASSFLAGLLTDTQYF TGTGCCAGCAGTTTTTTAGCGGGACTGCTCACAGATACGCAGTATTTT
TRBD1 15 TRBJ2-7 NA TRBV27 CASSPLGQGPYEQYF TGTGCCAGCAGTCCCCTGGGACAGGGCCCCTACGAGCAGTACTTC
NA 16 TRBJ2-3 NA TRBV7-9 CASSEWGGPRGDTQYF TGTGCCAGCAGCGAATGGGGGGGGCCACGTGGAGATACGCAGTATTTT
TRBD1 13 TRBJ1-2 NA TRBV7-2 CASSQGQGTGYTF TGTGCCAGCAGTCAAGGACAGGGTACTGGCTACACCTTC
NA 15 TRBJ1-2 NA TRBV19 CASSSRTAEFGGYTF TGTGCCAGTAGTAGTCGGACAGCAGAGTTCGGAGGCTACACCTTC
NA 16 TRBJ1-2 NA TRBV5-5 CASSLMLGLSELGYTF TGTGCCAGCAGCTTGATGTTAGGCCTCTCGGAGTTGGGCTACACCTTC
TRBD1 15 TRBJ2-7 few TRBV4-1 CASSPGQGGDYEQYF TGCGCCAGCAGCCCTGGACAGGGGGGGGACTACGAGCAGTACTTC
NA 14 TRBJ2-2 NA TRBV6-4 CASSDSTRAGELFF TGTGCCAGCAGTGACTCGACCAGGGCCGGGGAGCTGTTTTTT
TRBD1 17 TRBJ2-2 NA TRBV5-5 CASSLAGRGRLTGELFF TGTGCCAGCAGCTTGGCCGGTAGGGGGCGTCTCACCGGGGAGCTGTTTTTT
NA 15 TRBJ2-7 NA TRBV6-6 CASSGAAGERYEQYF TGTGCCAGCAGTGGGGCCGCAGGGGAAAGGTACGAGCAGTACTTC
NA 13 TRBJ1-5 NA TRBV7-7 CASSLDRNQPQHF TGTGCTAGCAGCTTAGACAGAAATCAGCCCCAGCATTTT
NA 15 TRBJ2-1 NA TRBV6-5 CASTRATSSYNEQFF TGTGCCAGCACTCGCGCCACGAGCTCCTACAATGAGCAGTTCTTC
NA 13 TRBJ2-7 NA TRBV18 CASSPPFSYEQYF TGTGCCAGCTCACCACCCTTCTCCTACGAGCAGTACTTC
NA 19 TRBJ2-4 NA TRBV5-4 CASSLAISGGLLAKNIQYF TGTGCCAGCAGCTTGGCCATTTCTGGGGGCCTGCTAGCCAAAAACATTCAGTACTTC
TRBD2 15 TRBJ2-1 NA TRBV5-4 CASRTGGSSYNEQFF TGTGCCAGCAGGACGGGGGGGAGCTCCTACAATGAGCAGTTCTTC
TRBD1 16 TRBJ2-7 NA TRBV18 CASSPIQDRASREQYF TGTGCCAGCTCACCTATCCAGGACAGGGCCAGTCGCGAGCAGTACTTC
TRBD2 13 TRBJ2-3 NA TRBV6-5 CASSSTLGGVGYF TGTGCCAGCAGTTCCACATTGGGGGGGGTTGGGTATTTT
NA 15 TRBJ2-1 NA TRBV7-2 CASSPGGGIYNEQFF TGTGCCAGCAGCCCCGGCGGCGGGATATACAATGAGCAGTTCTTC
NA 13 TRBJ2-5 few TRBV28 CASTPSQQETQYF TGTGCCAGCACCCCGTCGCAGCAAGAGACCCAGTACTTC
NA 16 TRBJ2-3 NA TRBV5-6 CASSLIFSGSTDTQYF TGTGCCAGCAGCTTGATCTTCTCCGGGAGCACAGATACGCAGTATTTT
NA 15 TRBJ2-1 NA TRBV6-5 CASSRPEAVYNEQFF TGTGCCAGCAGCCGCCCGGAGGCCGTCTACAATGAGCAGTTCTTC
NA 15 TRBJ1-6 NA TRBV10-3 CAIRETESYNSPLHF TGTGCCATCAGGGAAACGGAGTCCTATAATTCACCCCTCCACTTT
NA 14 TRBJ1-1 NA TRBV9 CASSVAAMNTEAFF TGTGCCAGCAGCGTAGCTGCGATGAACACTGAAGCTTTCTTT
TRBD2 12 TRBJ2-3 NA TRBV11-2 CASSLVGGRQYF TGTGCCAGCAGCTTAGTCGGGGGGAGGCAGTATTTT
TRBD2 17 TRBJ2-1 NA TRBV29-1 CSVAVSAGGLSYNEQFF TGCAGCGTTGCAGTGTCGGCGGGAGGGCTGTCCTACAATGAGCAGTTCTTC
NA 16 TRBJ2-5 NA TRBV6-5 CASSYGVSDIQETQYF TGTGCCAGCAGTTACGGGGTTTCGGACATACAAGAGACCCAGTACTTC
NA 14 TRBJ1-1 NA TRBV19 CASSIGTLNTEAFF TGTGCCAGTAGTATAGGAACACTAAACACTGAAGCTTTCTTT
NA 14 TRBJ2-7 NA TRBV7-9 CASSLPGQRYEQYF TGTGCCAGCAGTCTCCCGGGACAACGGTACGAGCAGTACTTC
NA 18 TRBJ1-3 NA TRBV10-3 CAISETAGGGSSRNTIYF TGTGCCATCAGTGAGACCGCGGGGGGGGGTTCGAGTCGAAACACCATATATTTT
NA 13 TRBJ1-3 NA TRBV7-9 CASSLGPGATIYF TGTGCCAGCAGCTTAGGGCCCGGAGCCACCATATATTTT
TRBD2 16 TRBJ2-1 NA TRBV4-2 CASSQDPSGTYNEQFF TGTGCCAGCAGCCAAGATCCCAGCGGGACTTACAATGAGCAGTTCTTC
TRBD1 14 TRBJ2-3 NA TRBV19 CASLSGQLTDTQYF TGTGCCAGCCTTTCGGGACAGCTCACAGATACGCAGTATTTT
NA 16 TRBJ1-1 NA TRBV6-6 CASSYSSGAHNTEAFF TGTGCCAGCAGTTACTCATCCGGAGCCCATAACACTGAAGCTTTCTTT
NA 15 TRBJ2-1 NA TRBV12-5 CASGFGVGSSNEQFF TGTGCTAGTGGCTTCGGAGTAGGTTCAAGCAATGAGCAGTTCTTC
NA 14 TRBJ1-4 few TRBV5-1 CASSEGATNEKLFF TGCGCCAGCAGCGAGGGGGCAACTAATGAAAAACTGTTTTTT
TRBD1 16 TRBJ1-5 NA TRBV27 CASSSNRDRGRQPQHF TGTGCCAGCAGTTCAAACCGGGACAGGGGGAGACAGCCCCAGCATTTT